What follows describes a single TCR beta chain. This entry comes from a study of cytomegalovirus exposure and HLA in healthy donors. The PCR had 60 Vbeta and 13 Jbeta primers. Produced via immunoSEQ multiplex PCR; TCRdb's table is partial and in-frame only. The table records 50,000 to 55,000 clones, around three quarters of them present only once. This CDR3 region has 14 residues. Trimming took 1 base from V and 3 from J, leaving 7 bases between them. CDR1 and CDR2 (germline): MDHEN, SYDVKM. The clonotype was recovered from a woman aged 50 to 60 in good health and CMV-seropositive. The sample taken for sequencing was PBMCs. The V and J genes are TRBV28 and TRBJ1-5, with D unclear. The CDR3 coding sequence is TGTGCCAGCAGTTTATCTAGTTACAATCAGCCCCAGCATTTT. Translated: CASSLSSYNQPQHF.